The 27 T cell receptor beta chains in this list originate from one sample, sequenced in a study of shared clonotypes between healthy human individuals. CD45RO-negative cells were positively selected for CCR7, leaving out terminally differentiated effector memory CD45RA+ cells. Sequencing used immunoSEQ multiplex PCR; TCRdb keeps in-frame clones, though not all of them. The sample has approximately 1.9 million clones; approximately 92% are singletons. What was sequenced was naive CD8+ T cells from PBMCs. These receptors were obtained from a man aged 18 to 29 in good health. Some clones in this sample may be carry-over from other donors' samples.

J is TRBJ2-3 and V is TRBV28, with no clear D. Trimming removed 7 bases at V and 0 bases at J, with 11 bases between. Per the germline V gene, CDR1 is MDHEN and CDR2 is SYDVKM. This CDR3 is built from 14 residues. The DNA of the CDR3 is TGTGCCAGCACTAGATCAGGTAGCACAGATACGCAGTATTTT. Residues: CASTRSGSTDTQYF.

This clone was counted a single time. CDR3 loop: CASSYSNGAYEQYF. CDR3 coding DNA: TGTGCCAGCAGTTACTCGAACGGGGCATACGAGCAGTACTTC. The gene calls are TRBV6-5 and TRBJ2-7, with D perhaps TRBD1 or TRBD2 (5 bases each). CDR3 size: 14 residues. Germline loops: CDR1 MNHEY, CDR2 SVGAGI. The V gene lost 0 bases and the J gene lost 4 bases, with 10 bases spanning the gap.

The chain links TRBV2 to TRBJ2-2, with no clear D. Trimming cost V 7 bases and J 1 base, with 10 bases left between them. The germline V gene encodes CDR1 SNHLY and CDR2 FYNNEI. The CDR3 is 14 amino acids. Written as DNA, the CDR3 is TGTGCCAGCACCTCCGCACTGAACACCGGGGAGCTGTTTTTT. Translating gives CASTSALNTGELFF.

The chain carries TRBV4-1 and TRBJ1-2; 10 bases are a match to TRBD1. Germline CDR1 is MGHRA and CDR2 is YSYEKL. The V segment lost 0 bases and the J segment 7 bases; nucleotides outside the gene matches: 5. CDR3 length equals 15 residues. The CDR3 region has the DNA TGCGCCAGCAGCCAAGATCCCGGGGACAGGGGTGGCTACACCTTC. Protein: CASSQDPGDRGGYTF.

CDR3 residues: CASSQEGVQAKNIQYF. CDR3 in DNA: TGCGCCAGCAGCCAAGAGGGGGTCCAAGCCAAAAACATTCAGTACTTC. The V gene is TRBV4-3, the J gene TRBJ2-4, with D tentatively TRBD1 or TRBD2 (5 bases each). CDR1 and CDR2 (germline): LGHNA, YSLEER. There are 16 residues in the CDR3. V was shortened by 0 bases and J by 0 bases, with 9 bases between the two germline ends.

The V gene is TRBV5-1, the J gene TRBJ1-1; no firm D call. With 0 bases removed from V and 0 bases from J, the gap between germline ends came to 21 bases. The CDR3 covers 19 residues. The germline gives CDR1 SGHRS, CDR2 YFSETQ. CDR3 sequence (DNA): TGCGCCAGCAGCTTGGGACCCGAGAAGACGTTACTTATGAACACTGAAGCTTTCTTT. It translates to CASSLGPEKTLLMNTEAFF.

The chain combines TRBV19 with TRBJ2-5, with 7 bases matching TRBD2. Trimming at V came to 6 bases and at J to 2 bases, leaving 12 bases not matched to a gene. This CDR3 has 16 residues. The germline V gene encodes CDR1 LNHDA and CDR2 SQIVND (reference sequence). Here the CDR3 DNA reads TGTGCCAGTAGAGCTAAAGTGGGAGGGTGGCAAGAGACCCAGTACTTC. The encoded protein is CASRAKVGGWQETQYF.

This clone has only one observation. The V call is TRBV7-6, the J call TRBJ2-1, with 7 nucleotides matching TRBD2. CDR1 and CDR2 from the germline V gene are SGHVS and FNYEAQ. The CDR3 loop spans 15 amino acids. With 1 base clipped from V and 5 bases from J, the junction kept 5 bases outside the gene matches. DNA for the CDR3: TGTGCCAGCAGCTTAGTGGGGCTAGCGGACAATGAGCAGTTCTTC. It translates to CASSLVGLADNEQFF.

V usage is TRBV15 and J usage is TRBJ2-7, with TRBD1 matching over 10 bases. CDR1 and CDR2 from the germline V gene are LNHNV and YYDKDF (reference sequence). The CDR3 is made up of 16 amino acids. Trimming at V came to 4 bases and at J to 2 bases, leaving 8 bases not matched to a gene. The DNA of the CDR3 is TGTGCCACCAGCAATCCAGGGACAGGGGTTCCCTACGAGCAGTACTTC. The encoded protein is CATSNPGTGVPYEQYF. Filled out from reference TRBV15 and TRBJ2-7, the complete variable domain reads DAMVIQNPRYQVTQFGKPVTLSCSQTLNHNVMYWYQQKSSQAPKLLFHYYDKDFNNEADTPDNFQSRRPNTSFCFLDIRSPGLGDTAMYLCATSNPGTGVPYEQYFGPGTRLTVT.

The rearrangement uses TRBV10-2 and TRBJ2-1, with D perhaps being TRBD1 or TRBD2 (5 bases each). The length of the CDR3 is 12 residues. Per germline, CDR1 WSHSY and CDR2 SAAADI. The V and J ends lost 11 bases and 7 bases respectively, with 15 bases between them. CDR3 nucleotide sequence: TGCGCCTCACAGGACTGGAGTAATGAGCAGTTCTTC. It yields the protein CASQDWSNEQFF.

The chain carries TRBV5-4 and TRBJ1-1, with no clear D. V lost 2 bases, J lost 2 bases, and 7 bases lay in between. The germline V gene encodes CDR1 SGHNT and CDR2 YYREEE (reference sequence). CDR3 length equals 13 residues. The CDR3 region is CASSLSDNTEAFF. In DNA, the CDR3 is TGTGCCAGCAGCTTATCTGACAACACTGAAGCTTTCTTT.

This clone was seen just once. The chain uses TRBV18 and TRBJ2-7; D is undetermined. The ends were cut back, 5 bases at V and 2 bases at J, with 10 bases in the middle. Germline V gene sequence: CDR1 KGHSH, CDR2 LQKENI. CDR3 length: 13 amino acids. The CDR3 coding sequence is TGTGCCAGCTCAGACCGGAGTACCTACGAGCAGTACTTC. Protein product: CASSDRSTYEQYF.

The chain recombines TRBV7-6 with TRBJ2-7, with D possibly being TRBD2 (7 bases). This CDR3 region has 17 residues. V lost 3 bases to trimming and J lost 2 bases, with 20 bases between them. CDR1 SGHVS and CDR2 FNYEAQ come from the germline V gene. CDR3 sequence reads: CASSLESRRGTTYEQYF. The CDR3 nucleotides are TGTGCCAGCAGCTTGGAGAGTCGGAGGGGGACTACCTACGAGCAGTACTTC.

This chain links TRBV2 with TRBJ1-2; TRBD1 matches 9 bases. The CDR3 runs to 15 residues. The trim removed 3 bases at V and 6 bases at J, leaving 8 bases unmatched. Germline CDR1 reads SNHLY; CDR2 reads FYNNEI. The CDR3 DNA is TGTGCCAGCAGTGAGAGGACAGGGGTTAAGAATGGCTACACCTTC. Protein product: CASSERTGVKNGYTF.

The chain employs TRBV14 and TRBJ2-5; no reliable D call. This CDR3 has 19 amino acids. The germline V and J ends were trimmed by 0 bases and 3 bases, with 23 bases remaining between them. Germline V gene sequence: CDR1 SGHDN, CDR2 FVKESK. DNA for the CDR3: TGTGCCAGCAGCCAAGATTTCCTATGGAACGGAGAAATGAAAGAGACCCAGTACTTC. This encodes CASSQDFLWNGEMKETQYF.

This clone appeared a single time. The chain joins TRBV27 to TRBJ2-7; no firm D call. Trimming left V 6 bases short and J 9 bases short, with 12 bases between. The CDR3 is 11 amino acids. In germline, CDR1 is MNHEY, CDR2 SMNVEV (reference sequence). This chain's CDR3 is CASSALGLQYF. In DNA, the CDR3 is TGTGCCAGCAGCGCCTTAGGGTTGCAGTACTTC.

This sequence joins TRBV28 and TRBJ2-1; 7 nucleotides agree with TRBD2. The CDR3 extends over 14 amino acids. Germline values: CDR1 MDHEN, CDR2 SYDVKM. V trimming: 6 bases; J trimming: 3 bases; junction bases outside the gene matches: 5. CDR3 in DNA: TGTGCCAGCAGCCCTAGCGGAGGCTACAATGAGCAGTTCTTC. This codes for CASSPSGGYNEQFF. Based on the CDR3 plus reference TRBV28 and TRBJ2-1, the full variable domain is DVKVTQSSRYLVKRTGEKVFLECVQDMDHENMFWYRQDPGLGLRLIYFSYDVKMKEKGDIPEGYSVSREKKERFSLILESASTNQTSMYLCASSPSGGYNEQFFGPGTRLTVL.

This rearrangement joins TRBV28 to TRBJ2-7, with 7 nucleotides matching TRBD2. This CDR3 comprises 13 residues. V gave up 8 bases and J gave up 3 bases; unmatched junction bases: 7. Germline V gene data show CDR1 as MDHEN and CDR2 as SYDVKM. CDR3 loop: CASRGERGYEQYF. Here the CDR3 DNA reads TGTGCCAGCCGTGGTGAGCGGGGCTACGAGCAGTACTTC.

The chain combines TRBV7-8 with TRBJ2-7; 8 positions agree with TRBD2. This CDR3 spans 15 amino acids. The trim removed 4 bases at V and 1 base at J, leaving 6 bases unmatched. Germline CDR1 reads SGHVS; CDR2 reads FQNEAQ. In DNA, the CDR3 is TGTGCCAGCAGCTCTCTAGCGGGCTATTCCTACGAGCAGTACTTC. Its protein is CASSSLAGYSYEQYF.

This clone was picked up one time. This sequence joins TRBV19 and TRBJ1-1, with 7 bases matching TRBD1. The CDR3 has 14 residues. In germline, CDR1 is LNHDA, CDR2 SQIVND (reference sequence). V was pared by 2 bases and J by 4 bases, with 4 bases of the junction left unmatched. In DNA, the CDR3 is TGTGCCAGTAGTATACCGGGACAGTCCACTGAAGCTTTCTTT. As protein: CASSIPGQSTEAFF.

In regard to this clone: Other DNA sequences in this sample translate to the same CDR3. V is TRBV9 and J is TRBJ2-7; unclear D gene. V was clipped by 1 base and J by 1 base, with 12 bases between them. Germline-derived CDR1 and CDR2 are SGDLS and YYNGEE. The CDR3 length is 15 residues. The DNA of the CDR3 is TGTGCCAGCAGCGTATCGGGCGGTCCATCCTACGAGCAGTACTTC. It codes for CASSVSGGPSYEQYF.

The chain joins TRBV2 to TRBJ1-3; D remains unclear. Germline assignment: CDR1 SNHLY and CDR2 FYNNEI. The V end was cut by 0 bases, the J end by 1 base, with 7 bases between. This CDR3 contains 15 residues. Written as DNA, the CDR3 is TGTGCCAGCAGTGAAGCGAGGACTTCTGGAAACACCATATATTTT. It encodes CASSEARTSGNTIYF.

J is TRBJ1-1 and V is TRBV7-9, with 7 nucleotides matching TRBD1. This CDR3 contains 16 residues. Germline V gene sequence: CDR1 SEHNR, CDR2 FQNEAQ (reference sequence). Unmatched junction bases numbered 10, after V lost 5 bases and J lost 1 base. CDR3 loop: CASSPYYRGTNTEAFF. CDR3 coding DNA: TGTGCCAGCAGCCCATATTACAGGGGAACGAACACTGAAGCTTTCTTT.

V is TRBV6-5 and J is TRBJ2-7; TRBD1 agrees at 11 bases. Germline lookup yields CDR1 MNHEY and CDR2 SVGAGI. The CDR3 loop spans 11 amino acids. Losses at the gene ends were 5 bases for V and 11 bases for J; bases not matched to a gene: 2. The CDR3 region is CASSGTGGEYF. CDR3 nucleotide sequence: TGTGCCAGCAGTGGGACAGGGGGAGAGTACTTC.

The chain links TRBV7-9 to TRBJ2-2, with no clear D. V lost 1 base and J lost 0, with 9 bases in between. Germline V gene lookup returns CDR1 SEHNR and CDR2 FQNEAQ (reference sequence). This CDR3 contains 16 residues. This CDR3 is CASSLGGVANTGELFF. The CDR3 DNA is TGTGCCAGCAGCTTAGGTGGTGTGGCGAACACCGGGGAGCTGTTTTTT.

Note on this clone: The same CDR3 can be traced to other DNA sequences in this sample. V gene TRBV9 combines with J gene TRBJ1-1, with 9 bases identical to TRBD1. Germline lookup yields CDR1 SGDLS and CDR2 YYNGEE. This CDR3 comprises 15 residues. V was pared by 2 bases and J by 1 base, with 3 bases of the junction left unmatched. The CDR3 nucleotides read TGTGCCAGCAGCGTGACAGGGGGTAGGAACACTGAAGCTTTCTTT. This sequence encodes CASSVTGGRNTEAFF.

To note about this clone: Within the sample, other DNA sequences also encode this same CDR3. This chain connects TRBV27 to TRBJ2-1; D is uncertain. Trimming left V 3 bases short and J 3 bases short, with 6 bases between. CDR3 length: 13 residues. CDR1 MNHEY and CDR2 SMNVEV come from the germline V gene (reference sequence). Here the CDR3 reads CASSFDFYNEQFF. DNA for the CDR3: TGTGCCAGCAGTTTTGACTTCTACAATGAGCAGTTCTTC.